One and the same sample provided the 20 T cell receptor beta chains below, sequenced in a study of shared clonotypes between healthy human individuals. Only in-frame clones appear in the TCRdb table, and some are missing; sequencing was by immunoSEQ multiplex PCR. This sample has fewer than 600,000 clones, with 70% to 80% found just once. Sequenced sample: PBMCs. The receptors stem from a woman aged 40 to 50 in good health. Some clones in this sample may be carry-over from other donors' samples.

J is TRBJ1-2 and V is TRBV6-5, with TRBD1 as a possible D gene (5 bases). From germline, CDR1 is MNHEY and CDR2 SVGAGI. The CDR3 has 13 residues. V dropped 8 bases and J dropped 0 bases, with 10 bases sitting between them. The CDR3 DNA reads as TGTGCCAGCTCCAGGGTTGCTAACTATGGCTACACCTTC. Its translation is CASSRVANYGYTF.

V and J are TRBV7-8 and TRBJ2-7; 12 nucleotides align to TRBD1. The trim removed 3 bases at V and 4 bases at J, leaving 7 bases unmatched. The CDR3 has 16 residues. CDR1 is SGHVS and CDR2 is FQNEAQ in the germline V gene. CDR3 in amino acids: CASSFGTGGQRYEQYF. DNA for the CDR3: TGTGCCAGCAGCTTCGGGACAGGGGGCCAGAGGTACGAGCAGTACTTC.

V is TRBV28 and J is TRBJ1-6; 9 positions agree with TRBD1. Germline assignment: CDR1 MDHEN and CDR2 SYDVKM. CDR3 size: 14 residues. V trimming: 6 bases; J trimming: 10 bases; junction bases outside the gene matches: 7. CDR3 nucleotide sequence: TGTGCCAGCAGCCGCACAGGGGGCAACTCACCCCTCCACTTT. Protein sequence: CASSRTGGNSPLHF.

The CDR3 reads CASSSLQGIFQETQYF. The CDR3, as DNA: TGTGCCAGCAGCTCCCTACAGGGGATCTTTCAAGAGACCCAGTACTTC. The genes are TRBV7-9 and TRBJ2-5; 7 bases align to TRBD1. Germline CDR1 and CDR2: SEHNR and FQNEAQ (reference sequence). With 4 bases clipped from V and 2 bases from J, the junction kept 10 bases outside the gene matches. The length of the CDR3 is 16 residues.

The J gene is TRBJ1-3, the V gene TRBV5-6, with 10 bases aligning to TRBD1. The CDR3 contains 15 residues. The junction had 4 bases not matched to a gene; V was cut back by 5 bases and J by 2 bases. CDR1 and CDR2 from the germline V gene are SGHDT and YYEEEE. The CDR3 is CASSIGTGAGNTIYF. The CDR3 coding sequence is TGTGCCAGCAGTATAGGGACAGGGGCTGGAAACACCATATATTTT.

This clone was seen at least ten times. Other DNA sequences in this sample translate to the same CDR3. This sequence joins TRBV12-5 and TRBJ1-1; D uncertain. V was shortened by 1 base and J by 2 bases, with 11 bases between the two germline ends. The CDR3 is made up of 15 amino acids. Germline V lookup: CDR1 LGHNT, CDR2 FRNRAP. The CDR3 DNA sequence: TGTGCTAGTGGTTTGGCCTTAAGCCCCAACACTGAAGCTTTCTTT. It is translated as CASGLALSPNTEAFF. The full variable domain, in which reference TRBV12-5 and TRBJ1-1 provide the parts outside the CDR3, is DARVTQTPRHKVTEMGQEVTMRCQPILGHNTVFWYRQTMMQGLELLAYFRNRAPLDDSGMPKDRFSAEMPDATLATLKIQPSEPRDSAVYFCASGLALSPNTEAFFGQGTRLTVV.

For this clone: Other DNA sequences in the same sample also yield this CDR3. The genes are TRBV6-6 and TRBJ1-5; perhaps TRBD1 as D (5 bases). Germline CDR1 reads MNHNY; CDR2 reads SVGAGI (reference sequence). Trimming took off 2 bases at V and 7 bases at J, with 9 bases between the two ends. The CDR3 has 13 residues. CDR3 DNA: TGTGCCAGCAGTTACGGGCAGGGACAGCCCCAGCATTTT. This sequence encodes CASSYGQGQPQHF.

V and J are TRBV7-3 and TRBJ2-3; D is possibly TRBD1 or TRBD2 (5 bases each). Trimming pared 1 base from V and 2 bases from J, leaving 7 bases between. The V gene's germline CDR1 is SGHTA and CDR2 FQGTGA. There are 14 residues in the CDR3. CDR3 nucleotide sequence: TGTGCCAGCAGCTTAAGTGGGACCACAGATACGCAGTATTTT. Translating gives CASSLSGTTDTQYF.

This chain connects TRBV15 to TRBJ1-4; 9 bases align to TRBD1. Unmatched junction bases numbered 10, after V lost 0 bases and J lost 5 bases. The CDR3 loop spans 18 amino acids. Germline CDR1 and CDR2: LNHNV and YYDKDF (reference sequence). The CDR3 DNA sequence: TGTGCCACCAGCAGAGATCCCCGCCCCGGGACAGGGAATGAAAAACTGTTTTTT. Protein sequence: CATSRDPRPGTGNEKLFF. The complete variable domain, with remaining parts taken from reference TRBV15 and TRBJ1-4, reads DAMVIQNPRYQVTQFGKPVTLSCSQTLNHNVMYWYQQKSSQAPKLLFHYYDKDFNNEADTPDNFQSRRPNTSFCFLDIRSPGLGDTAMYLCATSRDPRPGTGNEKLFFGSGTQLSVL.

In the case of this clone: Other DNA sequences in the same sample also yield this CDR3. As DNA, the CDR3 is TGTGCCAGCAGTGCGGGACTGGCCCAGGAGACCCAGTACTTC. It specifies CASSAGLAQETQYF. The V call is TRBV6-1, the J call TRBJ2-5; a weak D match, TRBD2 (6 bases). The CDR3 extends over 14 amino acids. From germline, CDR1 is MNHNS and CDR2 SASEGT. V dropped 4 bases and J dropped 5 bases, with 14 bases sitting between them.

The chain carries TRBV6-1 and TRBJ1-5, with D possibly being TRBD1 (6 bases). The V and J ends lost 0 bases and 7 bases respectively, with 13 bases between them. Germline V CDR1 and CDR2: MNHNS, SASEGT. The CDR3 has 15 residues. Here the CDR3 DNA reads TGTGCCAGCAGTGAAGCTTCACAGGGTGGGCAGCCCCAGCATTTT. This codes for CASSEASQGGQPQHF.

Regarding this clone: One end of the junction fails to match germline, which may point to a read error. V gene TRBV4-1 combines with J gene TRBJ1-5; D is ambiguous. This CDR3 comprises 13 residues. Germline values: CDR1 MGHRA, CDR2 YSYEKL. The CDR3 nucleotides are TGCGCCAGCAGCCAAGAGGAAGGTCAGCACCAGCATTTT. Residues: CASSQEEGQHQHF.

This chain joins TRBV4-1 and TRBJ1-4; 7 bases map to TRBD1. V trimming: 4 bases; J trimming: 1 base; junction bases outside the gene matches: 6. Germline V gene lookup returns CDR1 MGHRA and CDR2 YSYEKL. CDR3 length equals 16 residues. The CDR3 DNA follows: TGCGCCAGCAGCCCACGGACAGGACAAACTAATGAAAAACTGTTTTTT. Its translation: CASSPRTGQTNEKLFF.

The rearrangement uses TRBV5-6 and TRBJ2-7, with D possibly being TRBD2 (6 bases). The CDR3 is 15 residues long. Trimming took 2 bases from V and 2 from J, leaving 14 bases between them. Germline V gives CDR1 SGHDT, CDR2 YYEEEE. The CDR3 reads CASSFWQGGAYEQYF. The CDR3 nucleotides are TGTGCCAGCAGCTTTTGGCAGGGAGGTGCCTACGAGCAGTACTTC.

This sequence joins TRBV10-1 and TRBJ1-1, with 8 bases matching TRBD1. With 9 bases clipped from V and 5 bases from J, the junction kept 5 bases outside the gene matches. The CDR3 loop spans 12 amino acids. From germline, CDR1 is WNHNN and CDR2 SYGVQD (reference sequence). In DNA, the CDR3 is TGCGCCAGACAGACAGGGGCGACTGAAGCTTTCTTT. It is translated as CARQTGATEAFF.

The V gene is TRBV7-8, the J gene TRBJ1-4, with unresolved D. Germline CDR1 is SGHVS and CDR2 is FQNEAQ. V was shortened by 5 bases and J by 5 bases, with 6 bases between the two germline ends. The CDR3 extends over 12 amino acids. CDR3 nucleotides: TGTGCCAGCAGCATTATAAATGAAAAACTGTTTTTT. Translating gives CASSIINEKLFF.

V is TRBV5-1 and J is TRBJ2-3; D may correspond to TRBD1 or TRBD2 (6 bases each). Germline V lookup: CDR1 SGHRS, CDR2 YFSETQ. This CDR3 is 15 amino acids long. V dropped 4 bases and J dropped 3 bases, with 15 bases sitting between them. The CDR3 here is CASSRGGIGTDTQYF. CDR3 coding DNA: TGCGCCAGCAGCCGAGGGGGGATCGGGACAGATACGCAGTATTTT.

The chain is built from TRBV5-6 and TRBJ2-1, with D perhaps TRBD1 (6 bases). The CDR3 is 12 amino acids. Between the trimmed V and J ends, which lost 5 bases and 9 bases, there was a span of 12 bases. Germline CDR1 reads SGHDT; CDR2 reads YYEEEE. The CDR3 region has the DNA TGTGCCAGCAGTCCCAACAGGGTTGAGCAGTTCTTC. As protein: CASSPNRVEQFF.

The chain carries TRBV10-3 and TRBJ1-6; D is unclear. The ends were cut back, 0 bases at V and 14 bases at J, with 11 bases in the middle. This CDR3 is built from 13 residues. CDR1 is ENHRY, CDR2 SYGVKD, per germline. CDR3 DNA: TGTGCCATCAGTGAGTCCTTGAATTCGGCCCTCCACTTT. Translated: CAISESLNSALHF.

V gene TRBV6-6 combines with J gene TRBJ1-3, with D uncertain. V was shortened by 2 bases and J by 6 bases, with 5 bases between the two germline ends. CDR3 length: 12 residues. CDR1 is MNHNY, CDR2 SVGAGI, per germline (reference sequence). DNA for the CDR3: TGTGCCAGCAGTTACGGGGAAAACACCATATATTTT. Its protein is CASSYGENTIYF.